These 15 T cell receptor beta chains share one sample of origin, sequenced in a study of blood T cells in healthy people across ages. Next came a second PCR, run for about 6 to 11 cycles, which used a sample-barcoded 5' primer along with a J-beta primer mix. MiXCR, run by TCRdb on the 5' RACE reads, gives a single entry per CDR3 protein. This table has more than 800,000 distinct CDR3 sequences, 29% appearing once. Source material: blood. Receptor source: a woman of 80 years or more in good health.

Many counts were recorded for this clonotype. CDR3 amino acids: CASSLVGGSGETQYF. In DNA, the CDR3 is TGTGCCAGCAGCTTAGTCGGGGGCTCCGGAGAGACCCAGTACTTC. V is TRBV7-9 and J is TRBJ2-5; the D call may be TRBD1 or TRBD2 (6 bases each). The length of the CDR3 is 15 residues. CDR1 and CDR2 (germline): SEHNR, FQNEAQ (reference sequence). Between the trimmed V and J ends, which lost 1 base and 4 bases, there was a span of 13 bases.

The V call is TRBV7-3, the J call TRBJ2-1; no clear D. This CDR3 spans 14 amino acids. CDR1 is SGHTA, CDR2 FQGTGA, per germline. V gave up 5 bases and J gave up 8 bases, with 16 bases separating them. CDR3 in amino acids: CASSPGGASDEQFF. CDR3 sequence (DNA): TGTGCCAGCAGCCCCGGCGGAGCGAGCGATGAGCAGTTCTTC.

Comment on this clonotype: A much larger clonotype is one base distant, so this may be a read error. The chain links TRBV5-1 to TRBJ1-2; 10 nucleotides align to TRBD1. CDR3 length: 15 residues. Germline V gene lookup returns CDR1 SGHRS and CDR2 YFSETQ. The CDR3 DNA is TGCGCCAGCAGCGGGACGACAGGGGGCGAAGCTGGCTGCACCTTC. It codes for CASSGTTGGEAGCTF.

Comment on this clonotype: Mismatch with germline at one junction end may stem from a read error. The rearrangement links TRBV20-1 to TRBJ1-5; D unresolved. The CDR3 contains 16 residues. Germline V gene lookup returns CDR1 DFQATT and CDR2 SNEGSKA (reference sequence). CDR3 sequence (DNA): TGCAGTGCTAGAGATCCCCGAGAGAATAGCGATCAGCCCCAGCATTTT. It translates to CSARDPRENSDQPQHF.

The J gene is TRBJ1-4, the V gene TRBV6-5, with 7 bases identical to TRBD1. In germline, CDR1 is MNHEY, CDR2 SVGAGI. This CDR3 is built from 14 residues. The V gene end was trimmed by 6 bases and the J gene end by 5 bases; junction bases not matched to a gene: 6. Here the CDR3 DNA reads TGTGCCAGCAGGCCAAGGGGGCGGAATGAAAAACTGTTTTTT. Its protein product is CASRPRGRNEKLFF.

A note on this clonotype: A much larger clone is a single base away; this may be a read error. This chain joins TRBV7-9 and TRBJ2-1; TRBD2 agrees at 8 bases. This CDR3 contains 17 residues. Germline CDR1 SEHNR, CDR2 FQNEAQ (reference sequence). The CDR3 bases are TGTGCCAGCAGCTTAGCGGTGGTTAGCGGGGAGTACAGTGAGCAGTTCTTC. Translated, it gives CASSLAVVSGEYSEQFF.

The chain carries TRBV20-1 and TRBJ2-3; 8 bases line up with TRBD2. This CDR3 has 16 residues. CDR1 is DFQATT, CDR2 SNEGSKA, per germline (reference sequence). V lost 1 base, J lost 4 bases, and 10 bases stayed unmatched. This CDR3 is CSARGSGLAGADTQYF. For the CDR3, the DNA is TGCAGTGCTAGAGGTTCTGGACTAGCTGGAGCAGATACGCAGTATTTT.

Turning to this clonotype: One end of the junction does not line up with germline, which may come from a read error. The CDR3 sequence is CASSLGGGGHTRELFF. The CDR3 region has the DNA TGTGCCAGCAGTTTAGGTGGAGGGGGGCACACCAGGGAGCTGTTTTTT. The chain is built from TRBV28 and TRBJ2-2; D might be TRBD1 or TRBD2, each matching 6 bases. Germline V gene sequence: CDR1 MDHEN, CDR2 SYDVKM. The CDR3 runs to 16 residues. The full variable domain, completed using reference TRBV28 and TRBJ2-2, is DVKVTQSSRYLVKRTGEKVFLECVQDMDHENMFWYRQDPGLGLRLIYFSYDVKMKEKGDIPEGYSVSREKKERFSLILESASTNQTSMYLCASSLGGGGHTRELFFGEGSRLTVL.

The table lists this clonotype with many counts. The rearrangement uses TRBV5-1 and TRBJ1-4, with D maybe TRBD1 (5 bases). Germline V gene data show CDR1 as SGHRS and CDR2 as YFSETQ. This CDR3 is 15 amino acids long. V lost 0 bases and J lost 5, with 11 bases in between. CDR3 in DNA: TGCGCCAGCAGCTTGGGTGCGGGGCGCAATGAAAAACTGTTTTTT. This encodes CASSLGAGRNEKLFF.

This clonotype has only a few counts. One base away lies a much larger clone, so this may be a sequencing read error. The J gene is TRBJ2-5, the V gene TRBV2; D might be TRBD1 (5 bases). This CDR3 comprises 14 residues. The V end lost 1 base, the J end lost 11 bases, and 17 bases lay between the germline ends. Germline V gives CDR1 SNHLY, CDR2 FYNNEI. The CDR3 sequence: CASSEEGLGNEQYF. CDR3 DNA: TGTGCCAGCAGTGAAGAGGGGCTGGGAAATGAGCAGTACTTC.

Only one count was recorded for this clonotype. V usage is TRBV7-2 and J usage is TRBJ2-1, with 11 nucleotides matching TRBD1. The V and J ends lost 3 bases and 8 bases, in that order; junction bases with no gene match: 6. The CDR3 runs 15 residues. Germline-derived CDR1 and CDR2 are SGHTA and FQGNSA. Written as DNA, the CDR3 is TGTGCCAGCAGCTTGGCCGGACAGGGGGCCTATGAGCAGTTCTTC. Protein sequence: CASSLAGQGAYEQFF. Drawing the rest from reference TRBV7-2 and TRBJ2-1, the complete variable domain is GAGVSQSPSNKVTEKGKDVELRCDPISGHTALYWYRQSLGQGLEFLIYFQGNSAPDKSGLPSDRFSAERTGGSVSTLTIQRTQQEDSAVYLCASSLAGQGAYEQFFGPGTRLTVL.

This clonotype showed up many times. The rearrangement joins TRBV5-1 to TRBJ1-1, with a tentative D call TRBD1 (6 bases). CDR1 and CDR2 from the germline V gene are SGHRS and YFSETQ. Trimming left V 5 bases short and J 2 bases short, with 10 bases between. The CDR3 runs to 13 residues. The chain's CDR3 is CASRSGANTEAFF. The CDR3 DNA follows: TGCGCCAGCAGATCAGGGGCCAACACTGAAGCTTTCTTT.

In its sample, this clonotype was seen many times. CDR3 nucleotides: TGCAGTGCTAGATCCAGCGGGTCACCCCAAGAGACCCAGTACTTC. Amino acid sequence: CSARSSGSPQETQYF. The chain links TRBV20-1 to TRBJ2-5; tentative D call: TRBD2 (6 bases). The CDR3 spans 15 residues. The V end lost 2 bases, the J end lost 1 base, and 14 bases lay between the germline ends. Germline CDR1 is DFQATT and CDR2 is SNEGSKA (reference sequence).

The chain links TRBV19 to TRBJ1-5, with 10 positions matching TRBD1. Germline lookup yields CDR1 LNHDA and CDR2 SQIVND (reference sequence). The CDR3 is 16 amino acids. V lost 4 bases and J lost 3; bases outside the gene matches: 6. The CDR3 DNA is TGTGCCAGTAGTACCCGGGACAGGGGTTTCAATCAGCCCCAGCATTTT. Translation gives CASSTRDRGFNQPQHF.

This clonotype was recorded at least ten times. V is TRBV7-2 and J is TRBJ2-1, with TRBD2 as a possible D gene (6 bases). Germline CDR1 and CDR2: SGHTA and FQGNSA. Trimming stripped 4 bases from V and 4 bases from J, with 11 bases between. This CDR3 is built from 14 residues. In DNA, the CDR3 is TGTGCCAGCAGCTCCCGGGGGTCATACAATGAGCAGTTCTTC. Amino acid sequence: CASSSRGSYNEQFF.